These 7 T cell receptor beta chains were sequenced from one sample in a study of shared clonotypes between healthy human individuals. The data were produced by immunoSEQ multiplex PCR, yet TCRdb's version contains in-frame clones alone and is incomplete. The sample shows about 1.4 million clones, 95% to 97% of them seen only once. The specimen sequenced was naive CD4+ T cells sorted from blood. The subset: CD45RA+ positively selected. The receptors stem from a young man in good health.

The chain combines TRBV18 with TRBJ2-1; 8 positions agree with TRBD1. The CDR3 sequence is 15 residues long. The V gene's germline CDR1 is KGHSH and CDR2 LQKENI. J gave up 2 bases and V 3 bases, and 3 bases lay outside the gene matches. The CDR3 coding sequence is TGTGCCAGCTCACCTCCGGGACAGGCCTACAATGAGCAGTTCTTC. This sequence encodes CASSPPGQAYNEQFF. Together with reference TRBV18 and TRBJ2-1, the CDR3 gives the full variable domain: NAGVMQNPRHLVRRRGQEARLRCSPMKGHSHVYWYRQLPEEGLKFMVYLQKENIIDESGMPKERFSAEFPKEGPSILRIQQVVRGDSAAYFCASSPPGQAYNEQFFGPGTRLTVL.

V is TRBV28 and J is TRBJ1-1, with D perhaps matching TRBD1 (5 bases). This CDR3 is built from 13 residues. The germline CDR1 and CDR2 sequences are MDHEN and SYDVKM. Trimming cost V 1 base and J 6 bases, with 9 bases left between them. The DNA for the CDR3 is TGTGCCAGCAGTTTATTGGGGGTGGCTGAAGCTTTCTTT. This sequence encodes CASSLLGVAEAFF.

The genes are TRBV29-1 and TRBJ2-3, with D maybe TRBD1 (5 bases). Germline CDR1 reads SQVTM; CDR2 reads ANQGSEA. The CDR3 has 10 residues. V was cut by 3 bases and J by 8 bases, with 6 bases left in between. The CDR3, as DNA: TGCAGCGTTGATAGGGGTACGCAGTATTTT. Protein sequence: CSVDRGTQYF.

The chain couples TRBV11-2 to TRBJ1-2, with TRBD1 identical over 9 bases. The germline CDR1 and CDR2 sequences are SGHAT and FQNNGV. Trimming took 5 bases from V and 3 from J; bases not matched to a gene: 10. The CDR3 extends over 16 amino acids. Here the CDR3 DNA reads TGTGCCAGCAGCGCGAAGACAGGGGGAGGGTACTATGGCTACACCTTC. Translated: CASSAKTGGGYYGYTF. Using reference TRBV11-2 and TRBJ1-2 for the parts outside the CDR3, the full variable domain is EAGVAQSPRYKIIEKRQSVAFWCNPISGHATLYWYQQILGQGPKLLIQFQNNGVVDDSQLPKDRFSAERLKGVDSTLKIQPAKLEDSAVYLCASSAKTGGGYYGYTFGSGTRLTVV.

J is TRBJ2-7 and V is TRBV25-1, with a tentative D call TRBD1 (6 bases). The CDR3 has 15 amino acids. CDR1 MGHDK and CDR2 SYGVNS come from the germline V gene. V was pared by 6 bases and J by 0 bases, with 15 bases between. CDR3 residues: CASSRGRESSYEQYF. CDR3 sequence (DNA): TGTGCCAGCAGCAGGGGTCGGGAAAGCTCCTACGAGCAGTACTTC.

This chain uses TRBV19 with TRBJ2-7, with 14 bases aligning to TRBD2. In germline, CDR1 is LNHDA, CDR2 SQIVND (reference sequence). The J segment lost 7 bases and the V segment lost 7 bases, leaving 15 bases of the junction unmatched. The CDR3 length is 17 residues. CDR3 region: CASTKTSGRVPFWEQYF. As DNA, the CDR3 is TGTGCCAGTACAAAGACTAGCGGGAGGGTCCCCTTTTGGGAGCAGTACTTC. Full variable domain (rest looked up from reference TRBV19 and TRBJ2-7): DGGITQSPKYLFRKEGQNVTLSCEQNLNHDAMYWYRQDPGQGLRLIYYSQIVNDFQKGDIAEGYSVSREKKESFPLTVTSAQKNPTAFYLCASTKTSGRVPFWEQYFGPGTRLTVT.

A single count supports this clone. The rearrangement uses TRBV19 and TRBJ2-7, with TRBD2 matching 9 bases. This CDR3 has 14 residues. Germline trimming cut 3 bases from V and 7 bases from J; bases unmatched to any gene: 7. CDR1 and CDR2 (germline): LNHDA, SQIVND (reference sequence). CDR3 nucleotides: TGTGCCAGTAGTATGTTAGCGGGAGTGGGGGAGCAGTACTTC. Protein sequence: CASSMLAGVGEQYF. Looking up the rest from reference TRBV19 and TRBJ2-7 gives the full variable domain: DGGITQSPKYLFRKEGQNVTLSCEQNLNHDAMYWYRQDPGQGLRLIYYSQIVNDFQKGDIAEGYSVSREKKESFPLTVTSAQKNPTAFYLCASSMLAGVGEQYFGPGTRLTVT.